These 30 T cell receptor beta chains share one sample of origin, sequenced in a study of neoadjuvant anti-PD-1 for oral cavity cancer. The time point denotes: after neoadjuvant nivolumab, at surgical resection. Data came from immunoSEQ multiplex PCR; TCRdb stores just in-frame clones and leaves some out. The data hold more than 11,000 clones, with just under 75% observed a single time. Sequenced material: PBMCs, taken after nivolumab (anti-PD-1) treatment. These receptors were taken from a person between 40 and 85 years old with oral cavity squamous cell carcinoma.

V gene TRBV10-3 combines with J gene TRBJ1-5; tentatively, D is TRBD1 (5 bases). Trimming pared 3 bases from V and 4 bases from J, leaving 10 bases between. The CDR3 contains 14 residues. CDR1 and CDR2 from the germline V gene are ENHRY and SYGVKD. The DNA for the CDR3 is TGTGCCATCAGTGACGAGGGGTGGAATCAGCCCCAGCATTTT. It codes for CAISDEGWNQPQHF.

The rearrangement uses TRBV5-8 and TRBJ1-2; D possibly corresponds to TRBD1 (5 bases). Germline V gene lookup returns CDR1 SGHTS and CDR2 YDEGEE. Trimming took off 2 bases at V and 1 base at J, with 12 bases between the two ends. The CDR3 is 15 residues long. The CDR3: CASSLTGALNYGYTF. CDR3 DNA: TGTGCCAGCAGCTTAACAGGTGCACTTAACTATGGCTACACCTTC.

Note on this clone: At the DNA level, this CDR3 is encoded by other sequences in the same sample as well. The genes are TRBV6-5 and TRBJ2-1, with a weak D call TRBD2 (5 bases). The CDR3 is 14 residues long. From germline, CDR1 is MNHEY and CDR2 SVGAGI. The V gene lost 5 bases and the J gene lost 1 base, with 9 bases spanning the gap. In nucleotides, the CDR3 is TGTGCCAGCAGTAGACGGGAATCCTACAATGAGCAGTTCTTC. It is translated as CASSRRESYNEQFF.

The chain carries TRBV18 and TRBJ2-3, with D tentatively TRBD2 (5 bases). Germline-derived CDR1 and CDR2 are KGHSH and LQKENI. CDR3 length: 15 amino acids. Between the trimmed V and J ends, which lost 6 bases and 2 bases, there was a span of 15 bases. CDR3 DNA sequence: TGTGCCAGCTCCGCGGTGAGGACTTACACAGATACGCAGTATTTT. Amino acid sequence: CASSAVRTYTDTQYF.

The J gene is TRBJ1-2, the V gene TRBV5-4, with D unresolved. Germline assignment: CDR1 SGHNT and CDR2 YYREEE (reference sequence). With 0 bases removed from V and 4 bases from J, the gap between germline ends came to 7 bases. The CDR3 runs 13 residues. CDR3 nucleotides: TGTGCCAGCAGCTTGGAAGCGCTCTATGGCTACACCTTC. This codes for CASSLEALYGYTF. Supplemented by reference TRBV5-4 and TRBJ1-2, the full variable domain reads ETGVTQSPTHLIKTRGQQVTLRCSSQSGHNTVSWYQQALGQGPQFIFQYYREEENGRGNFPPRFSGLQFPNYSSELNVNALELDDSALYLCASSLEALYGYTFGSGTRLTVV.

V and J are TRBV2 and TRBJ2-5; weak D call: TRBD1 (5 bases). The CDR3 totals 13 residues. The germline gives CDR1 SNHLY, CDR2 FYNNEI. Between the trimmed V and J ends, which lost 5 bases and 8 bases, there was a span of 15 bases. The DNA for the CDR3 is TGTGCCAGCAGTCTCGACAGTTTGATTACCCAGTACTTC. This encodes CASSLDSLITQYF.

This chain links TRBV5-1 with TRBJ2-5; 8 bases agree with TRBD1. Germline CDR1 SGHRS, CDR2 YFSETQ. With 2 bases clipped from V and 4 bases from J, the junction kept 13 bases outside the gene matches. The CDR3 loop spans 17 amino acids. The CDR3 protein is CASSFGQGSFRAETQYF. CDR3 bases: TGCGCCAGCAGCTTTGGACAGGGAAGTTTCAGGGCAGAGACCCAGTACTTC.

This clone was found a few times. The CDR3 nucleotides read TGTGCCAGCAGCCAGCAGGTCTATGGCTACACCTTC. Protein product: CASSQQVYGYTF. The chain employs TRBV16 and TRBJ1-2, with D uncertain. Germline V CDR1 and CDR2: KGHSY, FQNENV. Between the trimmed V and J ends, which lost 3 bases and 4 bases, there was a span of 6 bases. This CDR3 contains 12 residues.

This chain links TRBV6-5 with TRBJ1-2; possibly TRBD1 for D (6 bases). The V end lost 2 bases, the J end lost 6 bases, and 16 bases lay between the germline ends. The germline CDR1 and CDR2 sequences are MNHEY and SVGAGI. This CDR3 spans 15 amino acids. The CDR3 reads CASSYHTGIEDGYTF. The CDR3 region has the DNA TGTGCCAGCAGTTACCATACAGGGATTGAGGATGGCTACACCTTC.

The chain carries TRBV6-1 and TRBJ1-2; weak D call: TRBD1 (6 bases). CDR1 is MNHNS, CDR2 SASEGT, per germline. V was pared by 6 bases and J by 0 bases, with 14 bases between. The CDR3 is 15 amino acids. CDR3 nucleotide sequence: TGTGCCAGCAGACCAATCAGGGGAACTAACTATGGCTACACCTTC. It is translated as CASRPIRGTNYGYTF.

The CDR3 is CASSEREQATDTQYF. The CDR3, as DNA: TGTGCCAGCAGTGAAAGGGAGCAAGCCACAGATACGCAGTATTTT. V gene TRBV2 combines with J gene TRBJ2-3, with TRBD2 as a possible D gene (5 bases). V was cut by 2 bases and J by 2 bases, with 11 bases left in between. The CDR3 loop spans 15 amino acids. The germline V gene has CDR1 SNHLY and CDR2 FYNNEI. Combining the CDR3 with reference TRBV2 and TRBJ2-3 gives the whole variable domain EPEVTQTPSHQVTQMGQEVILRCVPISNHLYFYWYRQILGQKVEFLVSFYNNEISEKSEIFDDQFSVERPDGSNFTLKIRSTKLEDSAMYFCASSEREQATDTQYFGPGTRLTVL.

CDR3 sequence: CASSLARAGANVLTF. The CDR3 bases are TGTGCCAGCAGCTTGGCCAGGGCCGGGGCCAACGTCCTGACTTTC. The V gene is TRBV5-4, the J gene TRBJ2-6, with a weak D call TRBD1 (5 bases). CDR1 and CDR2 (germline): SGHNT, YYREEE (reference sequence). The CDR3 is 15 amino acids. V was cut by 0 bases and J by 4 bases, with 8 bases left in between.

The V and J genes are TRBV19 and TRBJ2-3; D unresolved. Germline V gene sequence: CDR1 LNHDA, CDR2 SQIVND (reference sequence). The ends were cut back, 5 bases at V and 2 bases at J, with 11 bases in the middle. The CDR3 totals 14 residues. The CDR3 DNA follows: TGTGCCAGTAGTTCGGGCCCCTCCACAGATACGCAGTATTTT. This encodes CASSSGPSTDTQYF.

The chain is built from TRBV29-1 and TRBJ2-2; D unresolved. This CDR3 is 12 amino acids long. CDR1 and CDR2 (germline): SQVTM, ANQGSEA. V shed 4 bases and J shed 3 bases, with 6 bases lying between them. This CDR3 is CSVAPHTGELFF. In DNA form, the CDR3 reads TGCAGCGTTGCGCCCCACACCGGGGAGCTGTTTTTT.

CDR3 in DNA: TGTGCCAGCGCCCTCGGGACTAGCGGTAGGGAGCAGTACTTC. Its translation is CASALGTSGREQYF. The chain recombines TRBV2 with TRBJ2-7; 11 bases map to TRBD2. Trimming cost V 8 bases and J 7 bases; bases outside gene matches: 10. CDR1 is SNHLY and CDR2 is FYNNEI in the germline V gene. The CDR3 has 14 residues.

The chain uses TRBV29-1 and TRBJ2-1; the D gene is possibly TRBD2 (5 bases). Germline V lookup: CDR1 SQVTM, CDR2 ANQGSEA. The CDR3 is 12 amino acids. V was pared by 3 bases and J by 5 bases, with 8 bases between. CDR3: CSVDGVNNEQFF. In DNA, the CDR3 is TGCAGCGTTGACGGGGTCAACAATGAGCAGTTCTTC.

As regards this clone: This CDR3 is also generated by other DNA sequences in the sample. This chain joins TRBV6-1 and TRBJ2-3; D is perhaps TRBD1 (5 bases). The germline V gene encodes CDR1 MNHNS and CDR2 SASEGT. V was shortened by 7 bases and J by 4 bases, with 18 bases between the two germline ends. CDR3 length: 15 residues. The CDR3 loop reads CASTQMAGNADTQYF. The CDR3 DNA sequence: TGTGCCAGCACTCAAATGGCAGGGAATGCAGATACGCAGTATTTT.

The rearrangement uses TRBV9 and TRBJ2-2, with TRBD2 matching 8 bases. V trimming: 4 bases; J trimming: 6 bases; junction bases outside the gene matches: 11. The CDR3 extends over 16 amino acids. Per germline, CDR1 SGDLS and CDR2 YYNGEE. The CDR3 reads CASSLSGTSSAGELFF. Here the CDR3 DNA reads TGTGCCAGCAGCTTATCCGGGACTAGTTCCGCCGGGGAGCTGTTTTTT.

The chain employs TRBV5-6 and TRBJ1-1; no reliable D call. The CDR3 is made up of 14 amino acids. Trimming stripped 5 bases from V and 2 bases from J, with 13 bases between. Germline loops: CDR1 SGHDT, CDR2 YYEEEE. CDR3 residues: CASSSRADNTEAFF. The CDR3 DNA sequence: TGTGCCAGCAGTTCGAGGGCAGATAACACTGAAGCTTTCTTT.

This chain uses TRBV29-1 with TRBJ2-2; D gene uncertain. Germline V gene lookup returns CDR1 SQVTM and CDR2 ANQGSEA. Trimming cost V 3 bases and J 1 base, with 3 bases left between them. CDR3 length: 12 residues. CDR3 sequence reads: CSVDRNTGELFF. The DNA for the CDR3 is TGCAGCGTTGATAGGAACACCGGGGAGCTGTTTTTT.

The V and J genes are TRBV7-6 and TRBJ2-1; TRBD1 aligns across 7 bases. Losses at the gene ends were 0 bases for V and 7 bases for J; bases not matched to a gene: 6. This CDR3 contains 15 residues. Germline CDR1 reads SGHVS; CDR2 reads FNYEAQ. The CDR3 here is CASSLAAGGWNEQFF. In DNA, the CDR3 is TGTGCCAGCAGCTTAGCGGCAGGGGGATGGAATGAGCAGTTCTTC.

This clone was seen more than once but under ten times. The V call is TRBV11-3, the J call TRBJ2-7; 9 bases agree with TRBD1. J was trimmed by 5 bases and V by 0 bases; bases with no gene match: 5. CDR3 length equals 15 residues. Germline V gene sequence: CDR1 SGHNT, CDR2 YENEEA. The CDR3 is CASSLDPGQGNEQYF. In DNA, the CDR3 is TGTGCCAGCAGCTTAGATCCGGGACAGGGTAACGAGCAGTACTTC.

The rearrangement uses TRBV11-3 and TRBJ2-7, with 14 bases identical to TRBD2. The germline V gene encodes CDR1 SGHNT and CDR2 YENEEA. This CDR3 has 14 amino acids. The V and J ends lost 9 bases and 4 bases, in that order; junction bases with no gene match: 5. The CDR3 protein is CARGLAGVGYEQYF. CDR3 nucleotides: TGTGCCAGGGGACTAGCGGGAGTCGGATACGAGCAGTACTTC.

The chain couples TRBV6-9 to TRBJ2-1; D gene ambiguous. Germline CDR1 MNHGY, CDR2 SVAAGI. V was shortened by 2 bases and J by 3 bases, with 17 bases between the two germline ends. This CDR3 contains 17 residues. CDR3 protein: CASSYTRRRSYYNEQFF. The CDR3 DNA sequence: TGTGCCAGCAGTTATACCCGGCGGAGAAGCTACTACAATGAGCAGTTCTTC.

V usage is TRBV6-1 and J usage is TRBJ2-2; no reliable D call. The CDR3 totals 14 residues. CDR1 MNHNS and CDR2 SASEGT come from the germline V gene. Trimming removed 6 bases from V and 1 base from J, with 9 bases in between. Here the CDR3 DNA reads TGTGCCAGCAGGCCCTATAGGAACACCGGGGAGCTGTTTTTT. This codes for CASRPYRNTGELFF.

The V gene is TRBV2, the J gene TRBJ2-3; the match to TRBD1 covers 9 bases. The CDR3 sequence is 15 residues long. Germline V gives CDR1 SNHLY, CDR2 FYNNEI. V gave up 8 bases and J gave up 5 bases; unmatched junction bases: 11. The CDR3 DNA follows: TGTGCCAGCGATAGCACCGGGACAGGGAAAGATACGCAGTATTTT. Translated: CASDSTGTGKDTQYF.

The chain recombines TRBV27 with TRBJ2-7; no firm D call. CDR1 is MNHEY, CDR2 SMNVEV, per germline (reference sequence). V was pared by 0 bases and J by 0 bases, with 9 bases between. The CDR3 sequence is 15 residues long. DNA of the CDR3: TGTGCCAGCAGTTTATCGCCAGGAAACTCCTACGAGCAGTACTTC. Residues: CASSLSPGNSYEQYF.

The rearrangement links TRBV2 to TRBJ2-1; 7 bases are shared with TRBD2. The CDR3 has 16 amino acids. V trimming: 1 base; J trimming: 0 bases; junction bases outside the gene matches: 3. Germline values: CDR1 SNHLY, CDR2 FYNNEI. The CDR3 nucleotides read TGTGCCAGCAGTGAAGATGGCGGGAGCTCCTACAATGAGCAGTTCTTC. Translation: CASSEDGGSSYNEQFF.

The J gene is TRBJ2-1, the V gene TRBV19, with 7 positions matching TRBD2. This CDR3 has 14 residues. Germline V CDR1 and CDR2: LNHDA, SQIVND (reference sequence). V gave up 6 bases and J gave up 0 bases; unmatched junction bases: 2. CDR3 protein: CASRERDSYNEQFF. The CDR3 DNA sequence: TGTGCCAGTAGAGAGCGGGACTCCTACAATGAGCAGTTCTTC.

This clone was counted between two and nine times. CDR3 in DNA: TGTGCCAGCAGCTTGATAGGGGAGCAGCCCCAGCATTTT. Translated: CASSLIGEQPQHF. The V gene is TRBV7-9, the J gene TRBJ1-5; D is possibly TRBD1 (5 bases). V lost 3 bases, J lost 7 bases, and 10 bases lay in between. In germline, CDR1 is SEHNR, CDR2 FQNEAQ (reference sequence). The CDR3 consists of 13 residues.